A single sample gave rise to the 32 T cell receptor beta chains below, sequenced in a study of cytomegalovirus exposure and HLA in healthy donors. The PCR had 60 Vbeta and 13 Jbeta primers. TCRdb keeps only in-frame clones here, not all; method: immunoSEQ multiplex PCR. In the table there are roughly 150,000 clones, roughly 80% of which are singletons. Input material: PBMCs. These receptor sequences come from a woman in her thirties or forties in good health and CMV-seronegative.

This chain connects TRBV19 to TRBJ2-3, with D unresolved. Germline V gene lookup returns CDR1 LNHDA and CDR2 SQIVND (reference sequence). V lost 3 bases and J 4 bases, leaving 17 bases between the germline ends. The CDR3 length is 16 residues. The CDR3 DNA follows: TGTGCCAGTAGTATTCGGTTGGAGCTGGCGCCAGATACGCAGTATTTT. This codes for CASSIRLELAPDTQYF.

CDR3 protein: CASSYVRAGEGYEQYF. CDR3 DNA sequence: TGTGCCAGCAGTTACGTACGGGCAGGGGAAGGCTACGAGCAGTACTTC. The chain is built from TRBV6-6 and TRBJ2-7; TRBD1 might be the D (6 bases). The germline gives CDR1 MNHNY, CDR2 SVGAGI (reference sequence). The CDR3 runs 16 residues. V was trimmed by 2 bases and J by 3 bases, leaving 17 bases between them.

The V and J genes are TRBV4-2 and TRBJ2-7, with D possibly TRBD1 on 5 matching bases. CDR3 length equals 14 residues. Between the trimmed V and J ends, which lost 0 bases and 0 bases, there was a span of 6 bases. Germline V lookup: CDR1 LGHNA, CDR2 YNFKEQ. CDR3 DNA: TGTGCCAGCAGCCAAGACAGGGTCTCCTACGAGCAGTACTTC. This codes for CASSQDRVSYEQYF.

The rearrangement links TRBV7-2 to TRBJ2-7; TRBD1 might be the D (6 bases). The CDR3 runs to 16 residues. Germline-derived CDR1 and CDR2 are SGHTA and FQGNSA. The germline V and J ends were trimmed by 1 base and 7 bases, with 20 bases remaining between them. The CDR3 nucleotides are TGTGCCAGCAGCTTAGGGGCGACAGGTTGGCAGTGGGAGCAGTACTTC. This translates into CASSLGATGWQWEQYF. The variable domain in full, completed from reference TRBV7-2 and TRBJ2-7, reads GAGVSQSPSNKVTEKGKDVELRCDPISGHTALYWYRQSLGQGLEFLIYFQGNSAPDKSGLPSDRFSAERTGGSVSTLTIQRTQQEDSAVYLCASSLGATGWQWEQYFGPGTRLTVT.

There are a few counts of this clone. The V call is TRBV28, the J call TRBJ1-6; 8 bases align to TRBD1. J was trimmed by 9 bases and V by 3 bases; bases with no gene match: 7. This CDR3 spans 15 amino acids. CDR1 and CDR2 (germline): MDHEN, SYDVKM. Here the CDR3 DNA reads TGTGCCAGCAGTTTCGCCAGGGGGCAGAGTTCACCCCTCCACTTT. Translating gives CASSFARGQSSPLHF. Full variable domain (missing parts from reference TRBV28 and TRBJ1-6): DVKVTQSSRYLVKRTGEKVFLECVQDMDHENMFWYRQDPGLGLRLIYFSYDVKMKEKGDIPEGYSVSREKKERFSLILESASTNQTSMYLCASSFARGQSSPLHFGNGTRLTVT.

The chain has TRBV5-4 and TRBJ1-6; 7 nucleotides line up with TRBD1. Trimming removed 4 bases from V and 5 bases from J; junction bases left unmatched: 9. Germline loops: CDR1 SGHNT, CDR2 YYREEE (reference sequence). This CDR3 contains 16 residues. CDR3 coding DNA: TGTGCCAGCAGCGTGGGGAGGGGGCTCCATAATTCACCCCTCCACTTT. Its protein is CASSVGRGLHNSPLHF.

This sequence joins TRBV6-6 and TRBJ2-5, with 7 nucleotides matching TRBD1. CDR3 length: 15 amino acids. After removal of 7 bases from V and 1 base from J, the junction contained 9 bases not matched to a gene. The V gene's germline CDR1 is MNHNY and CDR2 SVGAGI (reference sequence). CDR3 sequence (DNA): TGTGCCAGCATTCCGGGACAGCACCTCCAAGAGACCCAGTACTTC. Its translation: CASIPGQHLQETQYF.

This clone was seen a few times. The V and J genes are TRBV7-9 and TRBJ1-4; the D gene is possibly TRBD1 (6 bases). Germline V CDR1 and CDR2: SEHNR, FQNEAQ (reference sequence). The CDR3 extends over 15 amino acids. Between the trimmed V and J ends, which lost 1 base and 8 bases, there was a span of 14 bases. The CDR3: CASSLGAGEYEKLFF. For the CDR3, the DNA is TGTGCCAGCAGCTTAGGGGCAGGGGAGTACGAAAAACTGTTTTTT. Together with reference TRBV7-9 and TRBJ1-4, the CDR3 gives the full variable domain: DTGVSQNPRHKITKRGQNVTFRCDPISEHNRLYWYRQTLGQGPEFLTYFQNEAQLEKSRLLSDRFSAERPKGSFSTLEIQRTEQGDSAMYLCASSLGAGEYEKLFFGSGTQLSVL.

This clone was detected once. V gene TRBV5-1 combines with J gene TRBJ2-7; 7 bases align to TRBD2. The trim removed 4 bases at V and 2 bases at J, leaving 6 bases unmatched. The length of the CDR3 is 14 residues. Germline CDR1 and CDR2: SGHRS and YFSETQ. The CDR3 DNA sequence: TGCGCCAGCAGCAGCGGGACTGCAACCTACGAGCAGTACTTC. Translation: CASSSGTATYEQYF.

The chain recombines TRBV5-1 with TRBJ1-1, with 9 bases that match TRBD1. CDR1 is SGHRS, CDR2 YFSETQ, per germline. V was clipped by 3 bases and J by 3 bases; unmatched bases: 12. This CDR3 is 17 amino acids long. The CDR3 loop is CASSWGTGSSKDTEAFF. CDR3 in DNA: TGCGCCAGCAGCTGGGGGACAGGGAGCAGTAAGGACACTGAAGCTTTCTTT.

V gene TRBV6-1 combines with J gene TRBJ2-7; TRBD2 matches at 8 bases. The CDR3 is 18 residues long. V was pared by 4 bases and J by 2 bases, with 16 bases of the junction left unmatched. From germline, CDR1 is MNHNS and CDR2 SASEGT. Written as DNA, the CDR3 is TGTGCCAGCAGTGGGACCGGGACTAGGGCGTCAATTCCCTACGAGCAGTACTTC. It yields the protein CASSGTGTRASIPYEQYF.

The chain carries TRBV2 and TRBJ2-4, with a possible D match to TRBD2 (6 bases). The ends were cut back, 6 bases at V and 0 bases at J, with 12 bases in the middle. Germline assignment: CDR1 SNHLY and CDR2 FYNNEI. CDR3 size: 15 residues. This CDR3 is CASRREGLAKNIQYF. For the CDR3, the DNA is TGTGCCAGCAGGCGGGAAGGACTAGCCAAAAACATTCAGTACTTC. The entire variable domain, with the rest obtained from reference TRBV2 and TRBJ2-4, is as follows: EPEVTQTPSHQVTQMGQEVILRCVPISNHLYFYWYRQILGQKVEFLVSFYNNEISEKSEIFDDQFSVERPDGSNFTLKIRSTKLEDSAMYFCASRREGLAKNIQYFGAGTRLSVL.

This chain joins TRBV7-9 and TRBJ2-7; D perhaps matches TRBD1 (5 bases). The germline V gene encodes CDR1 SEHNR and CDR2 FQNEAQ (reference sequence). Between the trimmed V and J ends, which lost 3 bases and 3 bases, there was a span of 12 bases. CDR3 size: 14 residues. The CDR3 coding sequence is TGTGCCAGCAGCTTGACCGCAGGGTTCTACGAGCAGTACTTC. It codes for CASSLTAGFYEQYF.

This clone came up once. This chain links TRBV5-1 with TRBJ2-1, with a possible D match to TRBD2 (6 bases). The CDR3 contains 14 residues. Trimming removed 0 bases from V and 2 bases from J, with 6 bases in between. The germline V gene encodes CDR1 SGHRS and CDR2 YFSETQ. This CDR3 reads CASSLAGAYNEQFF. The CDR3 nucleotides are TGCGCCAGCAGCTTGGCGGGGGCCTACAATGAGCAGTTCTTC.

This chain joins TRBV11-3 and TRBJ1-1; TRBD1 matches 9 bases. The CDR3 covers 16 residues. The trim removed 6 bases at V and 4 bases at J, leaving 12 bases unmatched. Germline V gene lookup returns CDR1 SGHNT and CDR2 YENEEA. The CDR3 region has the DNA TGTGCCAGCAGTCTTAACAGGGGGCCTTCTGGCACTGAAGCTTTCTTT. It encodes CASSLNRGPSGTEAFF.

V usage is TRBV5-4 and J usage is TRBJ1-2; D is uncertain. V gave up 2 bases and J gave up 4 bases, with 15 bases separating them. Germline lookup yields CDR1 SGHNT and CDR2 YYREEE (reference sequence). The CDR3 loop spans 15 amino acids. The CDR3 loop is CASSLEPSPGYGYTF. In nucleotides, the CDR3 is TGTGCCAGCAGCTTAGAACCGAGCCCAGGCTATGGCTACACCTTC.

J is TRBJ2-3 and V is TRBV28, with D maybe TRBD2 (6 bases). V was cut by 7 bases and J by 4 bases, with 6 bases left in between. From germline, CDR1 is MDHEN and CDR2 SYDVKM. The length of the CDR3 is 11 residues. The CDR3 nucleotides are TGTGCCAGCACTAGCGCAGATACGCAGTATTTT. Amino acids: CASTSADTQYF.

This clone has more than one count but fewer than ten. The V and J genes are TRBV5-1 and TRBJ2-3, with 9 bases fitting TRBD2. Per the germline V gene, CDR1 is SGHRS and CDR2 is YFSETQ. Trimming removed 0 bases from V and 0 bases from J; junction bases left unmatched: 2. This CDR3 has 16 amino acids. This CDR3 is CASSLVTSGSTDTQYF. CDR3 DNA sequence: TGCGCCAGCAGCTTGGTGACTAGCGGTAGCACAGATACGCAGTATTTT.

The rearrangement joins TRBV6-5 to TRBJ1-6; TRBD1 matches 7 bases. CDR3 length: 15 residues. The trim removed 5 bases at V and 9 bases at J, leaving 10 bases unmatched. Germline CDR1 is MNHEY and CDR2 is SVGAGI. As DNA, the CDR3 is TGTGCCAGCAGTCCCGACTTAGGGGGCGGTTCACCCCTCCACTTT. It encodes CASSPDLGGGSPLHF.

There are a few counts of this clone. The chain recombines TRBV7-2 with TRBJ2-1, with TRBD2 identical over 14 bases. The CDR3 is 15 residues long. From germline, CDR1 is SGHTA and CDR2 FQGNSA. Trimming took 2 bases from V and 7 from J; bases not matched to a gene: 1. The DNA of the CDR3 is TGTGCCAGCAGCTTATGGACTAGCGGGGGGAATGAGCAGTTCTTC. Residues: CASSLWTSGGNEQFF.

The CDR3 DNA is TGCGCCAGCAGCGTATCAGGGGGTCAAGAGACCCAGTACTTC. Translated: CASSVSGGQETQYF. The gene calls are TRBV5-1 and TRBJ2-5, with 7 nucleotides matching TRBD1. The CDR3 spans 14 residues. Germline loops: CDR1 SGHRS, CDR2 YFSETQ. V was pared by 4 bases and J by 2 bases, with 5 bases of the junction left unmatched.

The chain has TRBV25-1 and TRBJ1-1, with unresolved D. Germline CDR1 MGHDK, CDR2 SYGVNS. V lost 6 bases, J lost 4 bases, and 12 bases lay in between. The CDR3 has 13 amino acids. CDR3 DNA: TGTGCCAGCAGCCTGAGTCCGGGCACTGAAGCTTTCTTT. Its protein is CASSLSPGTEAFF.

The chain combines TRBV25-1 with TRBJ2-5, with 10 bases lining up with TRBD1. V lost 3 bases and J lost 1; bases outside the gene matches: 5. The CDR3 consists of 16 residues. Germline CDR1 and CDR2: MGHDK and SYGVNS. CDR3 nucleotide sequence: TGTGCCAGCAGTGATCCCGACAGGGGGCCCCAAGAGACCCAGTACTTC. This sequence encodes CASSDPDRGPQETQYF.

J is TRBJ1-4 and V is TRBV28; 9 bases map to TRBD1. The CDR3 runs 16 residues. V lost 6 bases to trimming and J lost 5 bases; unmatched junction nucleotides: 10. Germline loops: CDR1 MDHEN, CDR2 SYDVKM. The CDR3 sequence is CASSPDRGGFNEKLFF. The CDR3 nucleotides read TGTGCCAGCAGCCCCGACAGGGGGGGATTCAATGAAAAACTGTTTTTT.

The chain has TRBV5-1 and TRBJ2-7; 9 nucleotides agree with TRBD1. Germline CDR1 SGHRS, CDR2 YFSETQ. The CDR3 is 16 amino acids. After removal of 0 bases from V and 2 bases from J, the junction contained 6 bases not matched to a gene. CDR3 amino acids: CASSLAGTGMTYEQYF. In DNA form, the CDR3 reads TGCGCCAGCAGCTTGGCCGGGACAGGGATGACCTACGAGCAGTACTTC.

The CDR3, as DNA: TGCGCCAGCAGCCAGGAAGTGAGAGTCCGGGACTACTCCTACGAGCAGTACTTC. Amino acids: CASSQEVRVRDYSYEQYF. V and J are TRBV4-3 and TRBJ2-5, with 7 nucleotides matching TRBD2. The last part of the DNA fits TRBJ2-7 better; the J call may be wrong. The germline V gene has CDR1 LGHNA and CDR2 YSLEER. The CDR3 runs to 18 residues.

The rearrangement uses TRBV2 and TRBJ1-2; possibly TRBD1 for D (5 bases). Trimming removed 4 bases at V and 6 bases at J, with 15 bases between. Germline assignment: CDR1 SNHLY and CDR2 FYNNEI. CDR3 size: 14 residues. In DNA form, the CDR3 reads TGTGCCAGCAGTGTAACGGCAGGGTGGAATGGCTACACCTTC. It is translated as CASSVTAGWNGYTF.

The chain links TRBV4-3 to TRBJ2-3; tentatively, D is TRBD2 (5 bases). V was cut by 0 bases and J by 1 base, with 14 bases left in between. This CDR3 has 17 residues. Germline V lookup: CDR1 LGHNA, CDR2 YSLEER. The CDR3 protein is CASSQDRGYYGTDTQYF. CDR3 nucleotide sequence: TGCGCCAGCAGCCAAGATCGCGGGTATTACGGCACAGATACGCAGTATTTT.

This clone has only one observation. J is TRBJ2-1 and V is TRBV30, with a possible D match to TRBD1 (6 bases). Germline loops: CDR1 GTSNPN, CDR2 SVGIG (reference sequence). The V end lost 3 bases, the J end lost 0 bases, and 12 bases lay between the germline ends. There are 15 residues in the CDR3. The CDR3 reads CAWRPGQSSYNEQFF. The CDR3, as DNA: TGTGCCTGGAGACCCGGACAGAGCTCCTACAATGAGCAGTTCTTC.

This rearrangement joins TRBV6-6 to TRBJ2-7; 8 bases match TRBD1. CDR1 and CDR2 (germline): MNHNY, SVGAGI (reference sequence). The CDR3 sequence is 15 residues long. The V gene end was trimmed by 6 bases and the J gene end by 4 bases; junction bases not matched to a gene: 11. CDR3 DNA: TGTGCCAGCAGATCCGGGACAGGACTCATTTACGAGCAGTACTTC. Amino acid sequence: CASRSGTGLIYEQYF.

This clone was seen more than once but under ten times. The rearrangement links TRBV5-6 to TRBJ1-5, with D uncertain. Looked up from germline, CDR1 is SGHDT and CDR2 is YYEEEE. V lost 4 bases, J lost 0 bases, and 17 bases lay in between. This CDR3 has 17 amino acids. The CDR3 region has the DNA TGTGCCAGCAGCCGAGGTTCGGGAGGGTATAGCAATCAGCCCCAGCATTTT. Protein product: CASSRGSGGYSNQPQHF.

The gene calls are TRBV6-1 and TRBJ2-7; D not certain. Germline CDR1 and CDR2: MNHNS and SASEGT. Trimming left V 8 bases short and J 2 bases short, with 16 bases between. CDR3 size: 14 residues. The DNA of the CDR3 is TGTGCCAGCCCTTCCCTAAGACACCCCTACGAGCAGTACTTC. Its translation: CASPSLRHPYEQYF.